This T cell receptor (beta chain) was obtained from a study of blood T cell repertoires in COVID-19. Overall study context: Spain, Italy and the United States supplied samples that represented acute and convalescent COVID-19. Sources were T cells, B-cell-depleted T cells, or PBMCs; the material itself was cDNA or gDNA.

The CDR3 totals 16 residues. From germline, CDR1 is SSHAT and CDR2 FNYEAQ (reference sequence). Unmatched junction bases numbered 13, after V lost 5 bases and J lost 7 bases. Original processing methods: The assay estimated nucleated cells by amplifying reference gene primers. The repertoire was sequenced with immunoSEQ multiplex PCR; TCRdb's copy has only in-frame clones and lacks some. V and J calls and clone size come straight from that table; D and trimming were deduced from the DNA. The table includes 200,000 to 250,000 clones, roughly nine tenths detected once. This sequence originates from a woman between 18 and 30 years old who had recovered from COVID-19. This chain uses TRBV7-7 with TRBJ2-1, with 8 bases fitting TRBD2. Material for sequencing was peripheral blood. CDR3: CASSPTLGGGRNEQFF. The CDR3 region has the DNA TGTGCCAGCAGCCCAACCCTCGGGGGGGGGAGGAATGAGCAGTTCTTC.